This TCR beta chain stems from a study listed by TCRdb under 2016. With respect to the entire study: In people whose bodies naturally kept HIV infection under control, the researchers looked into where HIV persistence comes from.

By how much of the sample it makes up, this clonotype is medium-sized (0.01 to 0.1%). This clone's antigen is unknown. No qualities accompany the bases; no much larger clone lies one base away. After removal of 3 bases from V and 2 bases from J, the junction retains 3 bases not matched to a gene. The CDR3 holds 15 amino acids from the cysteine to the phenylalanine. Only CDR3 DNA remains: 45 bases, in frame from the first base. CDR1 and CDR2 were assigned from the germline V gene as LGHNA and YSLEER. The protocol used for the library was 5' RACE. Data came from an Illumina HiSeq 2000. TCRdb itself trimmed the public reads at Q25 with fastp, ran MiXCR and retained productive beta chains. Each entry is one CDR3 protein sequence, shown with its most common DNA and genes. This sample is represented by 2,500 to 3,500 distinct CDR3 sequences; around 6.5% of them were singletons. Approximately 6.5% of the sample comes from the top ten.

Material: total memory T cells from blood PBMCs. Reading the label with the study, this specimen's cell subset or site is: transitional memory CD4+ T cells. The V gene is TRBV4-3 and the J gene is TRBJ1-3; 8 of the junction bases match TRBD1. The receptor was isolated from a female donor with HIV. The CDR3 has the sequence CASSQVDRAGNTIYF. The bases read TGCGCCAGCAGCCAGGTGGACAGGGCTGGAAACACCATATATTTT.